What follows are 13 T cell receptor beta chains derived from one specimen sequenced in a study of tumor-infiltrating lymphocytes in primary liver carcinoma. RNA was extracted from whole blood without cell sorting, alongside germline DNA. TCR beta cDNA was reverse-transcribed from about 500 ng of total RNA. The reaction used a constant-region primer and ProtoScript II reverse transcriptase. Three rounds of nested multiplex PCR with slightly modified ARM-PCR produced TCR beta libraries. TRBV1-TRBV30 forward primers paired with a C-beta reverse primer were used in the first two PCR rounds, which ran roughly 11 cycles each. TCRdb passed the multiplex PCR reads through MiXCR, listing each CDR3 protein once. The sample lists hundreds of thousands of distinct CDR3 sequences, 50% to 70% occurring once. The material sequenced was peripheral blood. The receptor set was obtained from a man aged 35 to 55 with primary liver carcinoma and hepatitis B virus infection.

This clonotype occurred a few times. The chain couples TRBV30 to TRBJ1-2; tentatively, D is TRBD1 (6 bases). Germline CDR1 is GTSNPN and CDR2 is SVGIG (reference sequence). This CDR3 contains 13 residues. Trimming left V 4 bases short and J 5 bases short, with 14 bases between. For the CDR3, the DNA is TGTGCCTGGAAGGACAGTGGGTTATATGGCTACACCTTC. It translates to CAWKDSGLYGYTF.

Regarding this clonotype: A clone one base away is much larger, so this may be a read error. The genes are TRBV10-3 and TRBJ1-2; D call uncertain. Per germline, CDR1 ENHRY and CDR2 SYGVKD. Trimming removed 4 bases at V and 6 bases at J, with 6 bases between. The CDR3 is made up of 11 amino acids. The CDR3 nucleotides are TGTGCCATCAGTGGGGATCATGGCTACACCTTC. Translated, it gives CAISGDHGYTF.

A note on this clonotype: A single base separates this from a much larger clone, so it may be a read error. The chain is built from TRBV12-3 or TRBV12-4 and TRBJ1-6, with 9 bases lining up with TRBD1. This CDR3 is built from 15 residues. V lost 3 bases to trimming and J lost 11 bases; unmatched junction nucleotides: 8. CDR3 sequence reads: CASSFRTGVNPPLHF. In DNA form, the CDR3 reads TGTGCCAGCAGTTTCAGGACAGGGGTAAATCCACCCCTCCACTTT.

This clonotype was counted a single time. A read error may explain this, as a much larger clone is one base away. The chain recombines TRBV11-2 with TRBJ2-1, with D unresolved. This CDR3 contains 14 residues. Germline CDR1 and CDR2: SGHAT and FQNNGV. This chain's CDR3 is CASSFWSSYNDQFF. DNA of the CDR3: TGTGCCAGCAGCTTTTGGTCCTCCTACAATGATCAGTTCTTC. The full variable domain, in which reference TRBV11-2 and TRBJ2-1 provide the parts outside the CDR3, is EAGVAQSPRYKIIEKRQSVAFWCNPISGHATLYWYQQILGQGPKLLIQFQNNGVVDDSQLPKDRFSAERLKGVDSTLKIQPAKLEDSAVYLCASSFWSSYNDQFFGPGTRLTVL.

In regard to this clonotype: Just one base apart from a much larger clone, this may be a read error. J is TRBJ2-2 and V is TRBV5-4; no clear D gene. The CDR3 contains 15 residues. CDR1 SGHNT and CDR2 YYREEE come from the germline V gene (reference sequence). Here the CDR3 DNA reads TGTGCCACCTCGGACCTTACTCCGAACACCGAGGAGCTGTTTTTT. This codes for CATSDLTPNTEELFF.

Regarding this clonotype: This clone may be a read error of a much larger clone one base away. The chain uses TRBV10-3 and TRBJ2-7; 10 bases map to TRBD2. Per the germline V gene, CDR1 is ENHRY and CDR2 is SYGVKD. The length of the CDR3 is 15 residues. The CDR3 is CDISALAGASYEQYF. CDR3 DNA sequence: TGTGACATCAGTGCGCTAGCGGGAGCCTCCTACGAGCAGTACTTC.

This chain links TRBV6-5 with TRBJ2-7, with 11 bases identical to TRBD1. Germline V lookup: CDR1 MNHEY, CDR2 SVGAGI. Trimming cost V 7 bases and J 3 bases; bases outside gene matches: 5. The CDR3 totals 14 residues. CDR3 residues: CASTRDRGDYEQYF. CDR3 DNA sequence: TGTGCCAGCACTCGGGACAGGGGGGACTACGAGCAGTACTTC.

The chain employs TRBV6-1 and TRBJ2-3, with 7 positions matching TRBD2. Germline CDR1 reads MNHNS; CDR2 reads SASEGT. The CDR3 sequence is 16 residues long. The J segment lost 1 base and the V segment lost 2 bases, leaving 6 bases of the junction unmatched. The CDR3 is CASSEILGGGTDTQYF. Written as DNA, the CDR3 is TGTGCCAGCAGTGAAATACTGGGAGGGGGCACAGATACGCAGTATTTT.

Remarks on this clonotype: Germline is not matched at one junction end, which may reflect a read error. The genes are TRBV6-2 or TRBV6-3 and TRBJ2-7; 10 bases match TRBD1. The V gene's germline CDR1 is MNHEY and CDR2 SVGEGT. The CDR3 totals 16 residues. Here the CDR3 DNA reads TGTGTCAGCAGTTGCCAACGATTGGGACAGGGGTACGAGCAGTACTTC. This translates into CVSSCQRLGQGYEQYF.

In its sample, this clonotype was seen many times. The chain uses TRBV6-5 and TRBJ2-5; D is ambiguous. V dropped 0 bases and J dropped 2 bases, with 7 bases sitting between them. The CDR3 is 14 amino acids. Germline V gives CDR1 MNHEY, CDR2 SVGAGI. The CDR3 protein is CASSYSTQQETQYF. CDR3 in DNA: TGTGCCAGCAGTTACTCGACACAGCAAGAGACCCAGTACTTC.

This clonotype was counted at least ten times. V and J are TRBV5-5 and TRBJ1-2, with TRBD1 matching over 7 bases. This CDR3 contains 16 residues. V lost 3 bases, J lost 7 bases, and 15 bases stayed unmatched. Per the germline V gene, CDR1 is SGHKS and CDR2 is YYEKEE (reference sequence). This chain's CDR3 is CASSSGLGTVMGGYTF. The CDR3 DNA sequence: TGTGCCAGCAGCTCAGGACTTGGGACAGTAATGGGTGGCTACACCTTC.

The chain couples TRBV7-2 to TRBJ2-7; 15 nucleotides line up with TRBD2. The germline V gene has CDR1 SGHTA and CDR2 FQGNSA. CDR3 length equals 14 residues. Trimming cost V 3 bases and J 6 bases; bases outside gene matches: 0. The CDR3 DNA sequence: TGTGCCAGCAGCTTGGGACTAGCGGGAGGCGAGCAGTACTTC. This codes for CASSLGLAGGEQYF.

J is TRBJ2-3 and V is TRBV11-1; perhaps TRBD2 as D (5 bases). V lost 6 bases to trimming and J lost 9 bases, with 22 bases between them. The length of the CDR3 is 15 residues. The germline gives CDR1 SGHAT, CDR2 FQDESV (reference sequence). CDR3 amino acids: CASSLPRENTVTQYF. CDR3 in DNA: TGTGCCAGCAGTTTGCCGAGGGAGAACACAGTCACGCAGTATTTT.